This TCR beta chain was documented in a study of cytomegalovirus exposure and HLA in healthy donors (dated by TCRdb to 2016 to 2017). For context, the study as a whole: An earlier analysis of about 530 of the donors reported about 260 Gb of sequence data and 100 million to 120 million unique TCR beta sequences obtained from about 179 million T cells. Roughly 300 gigabases of sequencing data and roughly 81 million unique TCR sequences made up an early release that covered roughly 670 HLA-typed donors. Among the roughly 390 genotyped donors, under 90% belonged to the genetic ancestry cluster associated with self-reported Caucasian donors. The study aimed to test whether signatures of past pathogen exposure could be identified by cataloging public T cell receptors. The study profiled the T cell repertoires of under 850 subjects by immunosequencing and related them to cytomegalovirus serostatus. Besides the first cohort of roughly 660 subjects, a separate validation cohort made up of roughly 120 different subjects was used. High-throughput TCR immunosequencing, statistical association of individual TCRs with disease status, and machine learning were combined to predict cytomegalovirus infection status. In a later analysis, previously published TCR beta repertoires from several hundred donors were re-analyzed and high-resolution HLA genotyping was added so that TCR occurrence patterns could be studied. Rather than using new phenotypic data, the later analysis identified candidate immune exposures from TCR beta sequences and from how often those sequences occurred across donors. An earlier analysis of nearly 600 of the donors applied high-throughput TCR beta sequencing to assess whether each TCR beta V gene segment acted as functional or pseudogenic. Alongside the repertoire data, information on donor age, sex, ethnicity and CMV serostatus was compiled. A later genetic analysis used genome-wide SNP genotypes for about three fifths of the 666 donors, treating that subset as a discovery cohort. Every repertoire in the discovery cohort had been generated on one and the same sequencing platform. Class I and class II HLA loci were covered by the typing at four-digit resolution. The number of typed donors differed by locus: about 620-640 for A, B, C, DRB1 and DQB1; 522 for DQA1; about 600 for DPA1; and 400 to 480 for DPB1. About five DR-DQ haplotypes were handled as single units for association and clustering because linkage in the cohort was strong. Across around 400 genotyped donors of the cohort, an average of roughly 250,000 unique TCR beta nucleotide sequences per donor were sequenced, and roughly a sixth of those sequences were non-productive. Overall study results and their limits: Correlated functional status among segregating V segments might be attributable to linkage disequilibrium, but an unknown experimental factor could not be ruled out. Strong co-occurrence of HLA alleles, especially DR and DQ, made assigning TCR associations to individual alleles difficult. In a later analysis, the rate of TCR association differed among HLA loci, with DRB1 alleles having the most associated TCRs and HLA-C alleles having the fewest. HLA typing was unavailable for some donors at each locus, so association tests used only the typed subset. A later genetic analysis associated a missense DCLRE1C variant with V-gene and J-gene trimming of TCR beta chains, and an independent cohort replicated the association. Three of the identified cytomegalovirus-associated TCR beta chains were confirmed in vitro to be specific for cytomegalovirus antigens. The authors suggested that the approach could potentially be extended to other disease states and immunological phenotypes. According to a later analysis, most CMV-associated TCR beta chains appeared to be HLA-restricted, and the HLA associations seemed to be driven largely by CMV exposure. A later analysis found that HLA-associated TCR beta chains were more clonally expanded and had lower generation probabilities than equally common non-associated chains. Across donors, most TCR sequences were observed very rarely, whereas some public TCRs were present in many individuals. Several of the top co-occurrence clusters appeared to be linked to parvovirus B19, influenza, CMV and Epstein-Barr virus, according to a later analysis. An earlier analysis of some 590 of the donors showed that most TCR beta V segments appeared in productive rearrangements either about 87% or about 30% of the time, which broadly matched IMGT annotations. Over 15 rarely observed V segments, including chromosome 9 orphons, were excluded from the earlier analysis of some 590 of the donors because counts were too low. In a later analysis, 15,000 to 20,000 TCR beta sequences were associated with specific HLA alleles at a false discovery rate of 0.05. Sequencing depth was assumed to be roughly uniform across donors in the presence/absence analyses, though that assumption may not hold. Cytomegalovirus status was reported to be diagnosed by the classifier with high specificity and sensitivity in both the original and validation cohorts. Immune exposure information for the cohort was limited to CMV serostatus. The sequencing pipeline was judged likely to have produced a cluster of highly shared sequence variants as a technical artifact. A later genetic analysis reported fewer N-insertions in productive TCRs among donors in an Asian-associated ancestry cluster than the approximately 670-donor mean. A total of fewer than 200 TCR beta chains were listed by the study as associated with cytomegalovirus. The 87-base-pair reads could not distinguish some IMGT-functional V segments, including TRBV6-2 and TRBV6-3, so those segments were excluded. Only TCR beta chains were sequenced in this cohort, and the absence of alpha or paired-chain data limited detectable features. A further reported finding was that TCR beta sequences accurately predicted the HLA-A and HLA-B alleles for most subjects in the first cohort.

Receptor amplification or capture employed the immunoSEQ multiplex PCR assay. For the multiplex PCR, a mixture combining 60 forward primers for TCR Vbeta segments and 13 reverse primers for TCR Jbeta segments was used. Amplification of the CDR3 region of rearranged TCR beta genes was performed with a multiplex PCR assay on genomic DNA. The Illumina HiSeq System was used to sequence the amplified TCR beta libraries as 87-base-pair reads. The study's own analysis went as follows. In a later analysis, some 80 million unique TCR beta chains were counted across the roughly 670 repertoires, and roughly 11 million of these chains were shared by at least two donors. To remove PCR and sequencing errors, raw reads were error-corrected and collapsed into unique sequences using a nearest-neighbor algorithm that merged closely related sequences. V, D and J gene segments were assigned by aligning CDR3 sequences to IMGT reference sequences. For a sequence to be retained, a match of at least six nucleotides to both a V gene segment and a J gene segment was required. A rearrangement was called productive if the CDR3 had no stop codons and remained in frame with V and J, and every other rearrangement was called non-productive. Following IMGT convention, CDR3 was defined as the stretch from the second conserved V-encoded cysteine up to the conserved J-encoded phenylalanine. The earlier analysis of approximately 590 of the donors excluded any sequence lacking an unambiguous match to a single V gene segment. An earlier analysis of fewer than 750 of the donors called V segments functional above 56.7% productive rearrangements and segregating when the between-donor standard deviation exceeded 5%. To diagnose cytomegalovirus status from the catalog of TCR beta chain sequences, a statistical classification framework was built. In a later analysis, V and J genes were assigned by comparing TCR nucleotide sequences against IMGT/GENE-DB human TR gene sequences. Using the TCRdist pipeline, a later analysis assigned CDR3 sequences along with most-parsimonious VDJ recombination scenarios. In a later analysis, every TCR beta chain was defined by the combination of its CDR3 amino acid sequence and its V-gene family, and reads without a unique V-gene family were dropped. In a later analysis, nearly 600 highly shared, low-generation-probability nucleotide sequences were removed to address suspected cross-contamination and a sequencing artifact. In a later analysis, a clonal expansion index was calculated for each public chain from normalized within-repertoire ranks of inferred template counts. Generation probabilities in a later analysis came from a VDJ recombination model fitted to out-of-frame rearrangements, and those results were checked against IGoR. In a later analysis, hypergeometric tests were used to score TCR-TCR, TCR-HLA and TCR-CMV co-occurrence, with a repertoire-size bias correction applied to TCR pairs. To estimate false discovery rates, a later analysis permuted the HLA or CMV assignments 20 times. In a later analysis, co-occurring TCRs were grouped with DBSCAN, and TCRdist sequence similarity was added when clustering was performed within HLA-allele-positive subsets. Repertoires with fewer than 30,000 or more than 120,000 public chains were left out of co-occurrence clustering, as were several repertoires with anomalous nucleotide sharing. Here the immuneACCESS table is served through TCRdb, limited to in-frame sequences with V and J called. Missing clones are a known gap in these copies; in checked studies unresolved V genes cover under half, and the rest lacks a known reason. V and J calls and clone size are those listed in that table; D and trimming were worked out from the DNA. This sample comprises roughly 150,000 clones, approximately 9% of them detected only once. Roughly 1.9% of the sample rests with the top ten.

About this clone itself: Its recognized antigen is unknown. Base-call qualities are not available, and no considerably larger clone is one nucleotide away.

The germline V gene provides CDR1 SGHTA and CDR2 FQGNSA. The CDR3 runs 14 amino acids, cysteine and phenylalanine included. Of all the DNA, just the CDR3 is kept, 42 bases in frame from base 1. Trimming removed 0 bases from V and 9 bases from J; the gene matches leave 2 bases unexplained. The cohort consisted of 600 or so healthy bone marrow donors. Cohort members were all nominally healthy when sampled, although unrecorded immune exposures were likely present. The donor tested CMV seronegative and was one of the 352 seronegative cohort members. Each donor provided a peripheral blood sample, and peripheral blood mononuclear cells were used for TCR beta sequencing. The Qiagen DNeasy Blood Extraction Kit was used to extract genomic DNA from the blood cell samples.

The chain employs TRBV7-2 and TRBJ1-6; 7 bases in the middle match TRBD1. Sequenced: PBMCs. This clonotype was sampled from a male donor in good health and CMV-seronegative. The CDR3 in this case is CASSLAQGSSPLHF. The sequence in DNA is TGTGCCAGCAGCTTAGCACAGGGGAGTTCACCCCTCCACTTT.